This T cell receptor (beta chain) was retrieved from a study of technical replicates of blood from several donors. Assay: immunoSEQ multiplex PCR; the TCRdb copy retains only in-frame clones and omits some. This sample has 70,000 to 80,000 clones, with roughly 97% found just once. With 3 bases removed from V and 0 bases from J, the gap between germline ends came to 11 bases. CDR3 size: 15 residues. V is TRBV23-1 and J is TRBJ1-1; possible D gene TRBD1, 5 bases. TRBV23-1 is an ORF, with its function uncertain. The sequencing sample was made of T cells isolated from PBMCs. The origin of this receptor is a human donor in good health. CDR3 region: CASSQVRDLNTEAFF. CDR3 coding DNA: TGCGCCAGCAGTCAGGTCAGGGACTTGAACACTGAAGCTTTCTTT.